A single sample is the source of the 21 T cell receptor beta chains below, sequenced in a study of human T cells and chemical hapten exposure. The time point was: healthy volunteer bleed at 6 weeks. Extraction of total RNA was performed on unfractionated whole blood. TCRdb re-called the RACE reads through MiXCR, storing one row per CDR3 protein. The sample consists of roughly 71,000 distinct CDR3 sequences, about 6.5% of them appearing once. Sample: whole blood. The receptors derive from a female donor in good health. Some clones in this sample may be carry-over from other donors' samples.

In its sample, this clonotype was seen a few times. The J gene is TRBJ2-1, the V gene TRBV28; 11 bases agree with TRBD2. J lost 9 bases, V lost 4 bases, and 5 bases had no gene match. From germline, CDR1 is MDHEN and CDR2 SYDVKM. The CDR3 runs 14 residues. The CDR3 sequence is CASSSGLAGTEQFF. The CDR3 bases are TGTGCCAGCAGTTCTGGACTAGCGGGCACTGAGCAGTTCTTC.

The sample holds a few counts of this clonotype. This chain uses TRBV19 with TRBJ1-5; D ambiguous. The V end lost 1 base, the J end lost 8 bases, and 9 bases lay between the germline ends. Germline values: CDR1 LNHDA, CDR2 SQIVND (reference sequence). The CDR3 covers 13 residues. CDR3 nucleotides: TGTGCCAGTAGTATAGGAGGGATGGAGCCCCAGCATTTT. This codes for CASSIGGMEPQHF.

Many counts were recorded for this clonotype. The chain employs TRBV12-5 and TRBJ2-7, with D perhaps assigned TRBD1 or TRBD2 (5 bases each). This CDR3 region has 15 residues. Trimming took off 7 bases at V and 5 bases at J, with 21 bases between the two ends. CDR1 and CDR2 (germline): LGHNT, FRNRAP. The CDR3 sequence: CASAPTGTLANEQYF. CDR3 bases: TGTGCTAGTGCTCCGACCGGGACCCTTGCCAACGAGCAGTACTTC.

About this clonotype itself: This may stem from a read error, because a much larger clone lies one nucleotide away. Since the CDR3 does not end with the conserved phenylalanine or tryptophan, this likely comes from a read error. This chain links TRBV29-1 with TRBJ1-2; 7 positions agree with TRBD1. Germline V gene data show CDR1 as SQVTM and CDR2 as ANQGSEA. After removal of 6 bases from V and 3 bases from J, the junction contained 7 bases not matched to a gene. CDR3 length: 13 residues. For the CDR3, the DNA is TGCAGCGTGATACCGACAGGGTACTATGGCTACACCTCC. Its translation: CSVIPTGYYGYTS.

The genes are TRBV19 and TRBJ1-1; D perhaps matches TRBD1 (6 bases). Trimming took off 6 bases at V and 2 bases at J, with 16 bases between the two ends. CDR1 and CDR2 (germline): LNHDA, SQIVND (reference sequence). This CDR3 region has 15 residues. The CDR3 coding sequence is TGTGCCAGTAGATCGAAGGGGGGGAGCAACACTGAAGCTTTCTTT. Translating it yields CASRSKGGSNTEAFF. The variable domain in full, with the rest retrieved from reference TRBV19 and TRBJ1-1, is DGGITQSPKYLFRKEGQNVTLSCEQNLNHDAMYWYRQDPGQGLRLIYYSQIVNDFQKGDIAEGYSVSREKKESFPLTVTSAQKNPTAFYLCASRSKGGSNTEAFFGQGTRLTVV.

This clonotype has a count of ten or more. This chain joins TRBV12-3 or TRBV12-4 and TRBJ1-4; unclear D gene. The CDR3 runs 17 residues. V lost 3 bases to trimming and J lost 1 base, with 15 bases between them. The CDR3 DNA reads TGTGCCAGCAGTTTCGTGGTTGGTTCACGAACTAATGAAAAACTGTTTTTT. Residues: CASSFVVGSRTNEKLFF.

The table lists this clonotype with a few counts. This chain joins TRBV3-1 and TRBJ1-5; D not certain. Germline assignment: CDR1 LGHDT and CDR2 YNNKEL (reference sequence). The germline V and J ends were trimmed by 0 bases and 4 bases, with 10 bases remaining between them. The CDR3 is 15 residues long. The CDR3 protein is CASSQDPGRNQPQHF. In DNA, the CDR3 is TGTGCCAGCAGCCAAGATCCCGGGAGGAATCAGCCCCAGCATTTT.

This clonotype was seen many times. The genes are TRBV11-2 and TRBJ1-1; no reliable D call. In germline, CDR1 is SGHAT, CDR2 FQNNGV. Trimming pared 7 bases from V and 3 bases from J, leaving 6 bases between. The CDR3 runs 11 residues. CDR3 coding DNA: TGTGCCAGCACCGCCTACACTGAAGCTTTCTTT. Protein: CASTAYTEAFF.

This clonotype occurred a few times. CDR3 DNA: TGTGCCTGGGGTCAGGGGGCCATTTCGAACACTGAAGCTTTCTTT. Translating gives CAWGQGAISNTEAFF. The chain employs TRBV30 and TRBJ1-1; 8 bases match TRBD1. The V and J ends lost 5 bases and 1 base, in that order; junction bases with no gene match: 9. CDR1 is GTSNPN and CDR2 is SVGIG in the germline V gene (reference sequence). The CDR3 sequence is 15 residues long.

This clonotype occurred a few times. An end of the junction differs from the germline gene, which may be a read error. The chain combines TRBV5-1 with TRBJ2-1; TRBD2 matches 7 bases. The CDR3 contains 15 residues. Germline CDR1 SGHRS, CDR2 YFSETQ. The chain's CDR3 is CTSSLGAAGYNEQFF. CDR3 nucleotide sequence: TGCACCAGCAGCTTAGGAGCAGCGGGATACAATGAGCAGTTCTTC.

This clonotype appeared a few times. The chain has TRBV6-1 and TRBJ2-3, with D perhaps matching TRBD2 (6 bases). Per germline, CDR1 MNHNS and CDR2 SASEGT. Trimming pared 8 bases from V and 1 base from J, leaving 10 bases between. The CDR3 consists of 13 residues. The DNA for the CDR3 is TGTGCCAGCGTTACGGGGGGCACAGATACGCAGTATTTT. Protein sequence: CASVTGGTDTQYF.

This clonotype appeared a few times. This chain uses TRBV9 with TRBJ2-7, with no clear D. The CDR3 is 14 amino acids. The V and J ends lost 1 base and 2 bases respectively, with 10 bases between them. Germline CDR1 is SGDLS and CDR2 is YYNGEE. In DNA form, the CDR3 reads TGTGCCAGCAGCGTACGACCGGGTGCCTACGAGCAGTACTTC. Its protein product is CASSVRPGAYEQYF.

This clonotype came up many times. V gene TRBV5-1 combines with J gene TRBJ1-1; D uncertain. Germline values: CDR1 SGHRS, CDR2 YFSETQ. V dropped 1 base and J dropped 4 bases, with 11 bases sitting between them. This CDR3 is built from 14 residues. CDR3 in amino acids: CASSLLPVATEAFF. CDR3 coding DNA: TGCGCCAGCAGCTTGTTGCCGGTTGCCACTGAAGCTTTCTTT.

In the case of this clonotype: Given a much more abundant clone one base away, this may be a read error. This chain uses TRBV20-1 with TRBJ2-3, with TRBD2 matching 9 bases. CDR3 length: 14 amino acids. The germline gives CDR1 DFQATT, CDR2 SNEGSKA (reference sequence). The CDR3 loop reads CSARRGTSRDTQYF. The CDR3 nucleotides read TGCAGTGCTAGGAGGGGGACTAGCAGAGATACGCAGTATTTT.

The DNA of the CDR3 is TGTGCCAGCATGAGACAGGGTTACGGCAATGGCTACACCTTC. The encoded protein is CASMRQGYGNGYTF. This sequence joins TRBV7-9 and TRBJ1-2, with 7 bases aligning to TRBD1. CDR3 length equals 14 residues. V lost 7 bases, J lost 6 bases, and 11 bases stayed unmatched. The germline V gene has CDR1 SEHNR and CDR2 FQNEAQ (reference sequence).

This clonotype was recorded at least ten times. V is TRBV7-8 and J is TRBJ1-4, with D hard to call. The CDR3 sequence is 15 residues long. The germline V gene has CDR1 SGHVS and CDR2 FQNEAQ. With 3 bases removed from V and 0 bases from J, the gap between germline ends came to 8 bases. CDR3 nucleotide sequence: TGTGCCAGCAGCTTGTCAGAGACAACTAATGAAAAACTGTTTTTT. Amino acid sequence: CASSLSETTNEKLFF.

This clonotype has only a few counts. Here the CDR3 reads CAIRPGQENQPQHF. The CDR3, as DNA: TGTGCCATCAGGCCTGGACAGGAGAATCAGCCCCAGCATTTT. The chain joins TRBV10-3 to TRBJ1-5, with 7 bases matching TRBD1. The CDR3 length is 14 residues. The germline V gene has CDR1 ENHRY and CDR2 SYGVKD. V lost 6 bases to trimming and J lost 4 bases; unmatched junction nucleotides: 6.

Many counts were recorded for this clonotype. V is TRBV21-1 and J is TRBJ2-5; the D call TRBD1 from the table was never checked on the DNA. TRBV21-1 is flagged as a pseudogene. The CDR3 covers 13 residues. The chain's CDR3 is CASSEDRGETQYF. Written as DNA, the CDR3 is TGTGCCAGCAGCGAAGACAGGGGGGAGACCCAGTACTTC.

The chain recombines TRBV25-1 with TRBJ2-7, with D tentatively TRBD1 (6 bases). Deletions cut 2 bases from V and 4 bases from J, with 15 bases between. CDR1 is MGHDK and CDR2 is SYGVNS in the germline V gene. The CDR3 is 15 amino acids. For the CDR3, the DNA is TGTGCCAGCAGTGAAGGAGGCCCGGACAGTTACGAGCAGTACTTC. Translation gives CASSEGGPDSYEQYF.

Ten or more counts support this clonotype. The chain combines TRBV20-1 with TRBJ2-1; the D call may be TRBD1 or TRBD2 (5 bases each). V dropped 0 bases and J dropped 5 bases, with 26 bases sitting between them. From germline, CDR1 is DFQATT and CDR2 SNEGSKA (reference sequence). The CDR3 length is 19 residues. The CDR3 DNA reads TGCAGTGCTAGAGACCCCGCCGCCCGTTGGGGGTTCGCGGACAATGAGCAGTTCTTC. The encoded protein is CSARDPAARWGFADNEQFF.

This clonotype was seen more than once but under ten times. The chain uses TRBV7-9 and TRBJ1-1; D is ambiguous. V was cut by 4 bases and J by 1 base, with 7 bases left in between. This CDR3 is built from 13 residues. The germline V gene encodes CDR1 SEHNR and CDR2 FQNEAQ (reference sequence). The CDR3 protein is CASSSDKNTEAFF. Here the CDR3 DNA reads TGTGCCAGCAGCTCCGACAAGAACACTGAAGCTTTCTTT. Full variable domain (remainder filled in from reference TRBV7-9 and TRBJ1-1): DTGVSQNPRHKITKRGQNVTFRCDPISEHNRLYWYRQTLGQGPEFLTYFQNEAQLEKSRLLSDRFSAERPKGSFSTLEIQRTEQGDSAMYLCASSSDKNTEAFFGQGTRLTVV.